Shown below are 19 T cell receptor beta chains from a single sample sequenced in a study of CD8+ T cells in alopecia areata. The treatment denotes: oral pan-JAK inhibitor, 5-10 mg twice daily. Reverse transcribed after extraction, RNA yielded cDNA as the sequencing template. TCRdb keeps only in-frame clones here, not all; method: immunoSEQ multiplex PCR. The data show about 150,000 clones, with about 51% seen just once and 15% to 20% held by the top ten. Material: CD8+ T cells sorted from blood, obtained at week 4, from a patient treated with tofacitinib. These receptors all come from a human donor with alopecia areata.

The gene calls are TRBV5-1 and TRBJ2-3; 15 bases match TRBD2. This CDR3 spans 17 amino acids. Trimming took 1 base from V and 4 from J; bases not matched to a gene: 4. Germline V CDR1 and CDR2: SGHRS, YFSETQ. CDR3 in amino acids: CASSLWGLAGGADTQYF. In DNA form, the CDR3 reads TGCGCCAGCAGCTTGTGGGGACTAGCGGGGGGTGCAGATACGCAGTATTTT.

The rearrangement uses TRBV30 and TRBJ1-2; D ambiguous. Deletions cut 0 bases from V and 0 bases from J, with 11 bases between. This CDR3 contains 15 residues. Germline V gene sequence: CDR1 GTSNPN, CDR2 SVGIG (reference sequence). This chain's CDR3 is CAWSVFGRSNYGYTF. The CDR3 bases are TGTGCCTGGAGTGTTTTTGGCCGTTCTAACTATGGCTACACCTTC.

A few counts support this clone. The chain is built from TRBV5-1 and TRBJ1-1, with 8 bases aligning to TRBD1. CDR3 length equals 13 residues. Per germline, CDR1 SGHRS and CDR2 YFSETQ. The junction had 2 bases not matched to a gene; V was cut back by 1 base and J by 6 bases. The CDR3 nucleotides read TGCGCCAGCAGCTTGTTGACAGGGGCTGAAGCTTTCTTT. Translation gives CASSLLTGAEAFF.

This clone has more than one count but fewer than ten. The chain couples TRBV13 to TRBJ1-3, with D possibly matching TRBD1 (5 bases). CDR1 is PRHDT, CDR2 FYEKMQ, per germline (reference sequence). V lost 6 bases and J 6 bases, leaving 18 bases between the germline ends. The CDR3 spans 15 residues. CDR3 amino acids: CASSPNVGPENTIYF. CDR3 nucleotide sequence: TGTGCCAGCAGTCCGAACGTGGGGCCTGAAAACACCATATATTTT.

This clone rates as medium-sized. CDR3 loop: CASSSVRATGANVLTF. The CDR3 bases are TGTGCCAGCAGTTCGGTTAGGGCGACCGGGGCCAACGTCCTGACTTTC. The chain couples TRBV27 to TRBJ2-6; D is undetermined. This CDR3 contains 16 residues. V lost 4 bases and J lost 4, with 14 bases in between. Germline CDR1 is MNHEY and CDR2 is SMNVEV (reference sequence).

The gene calls are TRBV4-1 and TRBJ1-2; D gene uncertain. The length of the CDR3 is 16 residues. Germline assignment: CDR1 MGHRA and CDR2 YSYEKL. The V and J ends lost 1 base and 4 bases respectively, with 16 bases between them. Written as DNA, the CDR3 is TGCGCCAGCAGCCAAGTGGAGGGCGAGAGCCTCTATGGCTACACCTTC. This encodes CASSQVEGESLYGYTF.

This clone was counted between two and nine times. The CDR3, as DNA: TGTGCCAGCAGCCAATACTCAGGGGGGACTGAAGCTTTCTTT. This codes for CASSQYSGGTEAFF. The chain employs TRBV13 and TRBJ1-1; 7 positions agree with TRBD1. CDR1 and CDR2 (germline): PRHDT, FYEKMQ (reference sequence). The CDR3 spans 14 residues. The junction had 8 bases not matched to a gene; V was cut back by 5 bases and J by 5 bases.

In this sample, this clone turned up once. J is TRBJ1-2 and V is TRBV29-1, with D possibly being TRBD1 (6 bases). CDR3 size: 12 residues. Germline values: CDR1 SQVTM, CDR2 ANQGSEA. Between the trimmed V and J ends, which lost 5 bases and 4 bases, there was a span of 11 bases. As DNA, the CDR3 is TGCAGCGTTTACCGGGACATCTATGGCTACACCTTC. Translation gives CSVYRDIYGYTF.

Concerning this clone: The junction differs from germline at one of its ends, possibly a read error. V is TRBV11-2 and J is TRBJ1-2, with TRBD1 as a possible D gene (5 bases). The CDR3 has 16 residues. Germline lookup yields CDR1 SGHAT and CDR2 FQNNGV. As DNA, the CDR3 is TGTGCCAGCAGTTTAGTCTCGGGACGGGAGATCTATGGCTACACCTTC. It codes for CASSLVSGREIYGYTF.

The CDR3 region has the DNA TGCAGCGCGGACCAGGCAAACTATGGCTACACCTTC. The encoded protein is CSADQANYGYTF. The rearrangement links TRBV29-1 to TRBJ1-2, with D unclear. The CDR3 has 12 amino acids. Trimming left V 7 bases short and J 2 bases short, with 11 bases between. Per germline, CDR1 SQVTM and CDR2 ANQGSEA.

The rearrangement uses TRBV9 and TRBJ2-5; 7 bases fit TRBD2. The better agreement between TRBJ2-7 and the DNA end casts doubt on the J call. CDR3 length: 14 residues. Germline V lookup: CDR1 SGDLS, CDR2 YYNGEE. The CDR3 is CASSLGGTPAEQYF. The CDR3 DNA sequence: TGTGCCAGCAGCCTGGGAGGGACCCCCGCCGAGCAGTACTTC.

This clone has only one observation. The chain recombines TRBV27 with TRBJ2-5, with TRBD2 matching 12 bases. V shed 5 bases and J 4 bases; nucleotides not matched to a gene: 8. The CDR3 length is 16 residues. Germline V gene lookup returns CDR1 MNHEY and CDR2 SMNVEV (reference sequence). The CDR3: CASSLILAGGPETQYF. As DNA, the CDR3 is TGTGCCAGCAGTCTCATACTAGCGGGGGGCCCAGAGACCCAGTACTTC.

This sequence joins TRBV25-1 and TRBJ2-1; 11 bases are shared with TRBD2. The CDR3 runs 16 residues. Germline V gene data show CDR1 as MGHDK and CDR2 as SYGVNS. With V trimmed by 1 base and J by 9 bases, 8 bases remained unmatched. The CDR3 nucleotides read TGTGCCAGCAGTGAATCCGCGGGACTAGCGGAACTTGAGCAGTTCTTC. Its protein product is CASSESAGLAELEQFF.

V and J are TRBV4-3 and TRBJ1-2; a weak D match, TRBD1 (5 bases). The germline V and J ends were trimmed by 1 base and 5 bases, with 14 bases remaining between them. Germline CDR1 and CDR2: LGHNA and YSLEER. The CDR3 runs to 15 residues. CDR3 amino acids: CASSQVVGEIYGYTF. The DNA of the CDR3 is TGCGCCAGCAGCCAAGTAGTAGGGGAAATATATGGCTACACCTTC.

The CDR3 reads CASQAEVGSYEQYF. DNA of the CDR3: TGTGCCTCTCAGGCGGAGGTAGGGTCCTACGAGCAGTACTTC. The rearrangement joins TRBV30 to TRBJ2-7, with D perhaps matching TRBD2 (5 bases). V was cut by 7 bases and J by 1 base, with 17 bases left in between. This CDR3 comprises 14 residues. Per germline, CDR1 GTSNPN and CDR2 SVGIG (reference sequence).

V is TRBV5-1 and J is TRBJ1-2, with a tentative D call TRBD1 (6 bases). V shed 7 bases and J shed 3 bases, with 13 bases lying between them. The CDR3 has 13 residues. Germline CDR1 and CDR2: SGHRS and YFSETQ. CDR3 protein: CASGGGVDYGYTF. The CDR3 DNA reads as TGCGCCAGCGGAGGGGGAGTCGACTATGGCTACACCTTC. The full variable domain, completed using reference TRBV5-1 and TRBJ1-2, is KAGVTQTPRYLIKTRGQQVTLSCSPISGHRSVSWYQQTPGQGLQFLFEYFSETQRNKGNFPGRFSGRQFSNSRSEMNVSTLELGDSALYLCASGGGVDYGYTFGSGTRLTVV.

The V call is TRBV9, the J call TRBJ2-3, with 8 bases identical to TRBD2. The CDR3 has 17 residues. Germline CDR1 and CDR2: SGDLS and YYNGEE. Losses at the gene ends were 0 bases for V and 5 bases for J; bases not matched to a gene: 11. CDR3: CASSVGNGGAAGDTQYF. The CDR3, as DNA: TGTGCCAGCAGCGTAGGTAACGGGGGGGCCGCCGGAGATACGCAGTATTTT.

This chain joins TRBV27 and TRBJ2-7; tentative D call: TRBD1 (6 bases). Germline-derived CDR1 and CDR2 are MNHEY and SMNVEV (reference sequence). V was trimmed by 5 bases and J by 3 bases, leaving 8 bases between them. The CDR3 runs 12 residues. CDR3: CASSVTGYEQYF. In nucleotides, the CDR3 is TGTGCCAGCAGTGTGACAGGCTACGAGCAGTACTTC.

This clone was picked up a small number of times. This sequence joins TRBV6-5 and TRBJ1-1; no definite D call. Between the trimmed V and J ends, which lost 2 bases and 3 bases, there was a span of 10 bases. The CDR3 consists of 14 residues. Germline V gene sequence: CDR1 MNHEY, CDR2 SVGAGI. This chain's CDR3 is CASSYQELDTEAFF. The CDR3 DNA reads TGTGCCAGCAGTTACCAGGAGTTAGACACTGAAGCTTTCTTT.